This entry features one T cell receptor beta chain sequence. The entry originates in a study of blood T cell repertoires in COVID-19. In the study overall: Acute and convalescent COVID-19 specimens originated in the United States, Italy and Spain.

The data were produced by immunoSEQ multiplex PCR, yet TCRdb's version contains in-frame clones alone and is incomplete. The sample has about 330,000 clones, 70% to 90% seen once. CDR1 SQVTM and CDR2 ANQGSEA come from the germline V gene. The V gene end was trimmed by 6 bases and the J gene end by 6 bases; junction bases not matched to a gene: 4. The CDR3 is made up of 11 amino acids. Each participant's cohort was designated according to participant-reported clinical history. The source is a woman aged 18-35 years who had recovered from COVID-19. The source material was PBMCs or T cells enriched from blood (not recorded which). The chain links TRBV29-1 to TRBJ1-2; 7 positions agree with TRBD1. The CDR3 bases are TGCAGCGTGGGACAGAGGGATGGCTACACCTTC. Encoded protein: CSVGQRDGYTF. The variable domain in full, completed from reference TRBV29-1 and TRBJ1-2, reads SAVISQKPSRDICQRGTSLTIQCQVDSQVTMMFWYRQQPGQSLTLIATANQGSEATYESGFVIDKFPISRPNLTFSTLTVSNMSPEDSSIYLCSVGQRDGYTFGSGTRLTVV.